The rows below give T cell receptor beta chains drawn from one sample of a study of T cell changes during pregnancy in multiple sclerosis. Clones were read by immunoSEQ multiplex PCR, and TCRdb kept only the in-frame ones, dropping some. Of under 95,000 clones in the sample, around 95% are singletons; the top ten hold 0.75%. This specimen consisted of peripheral blood, obtained in the second trimester of pregnancy. The receptors shown here come from a female donor in good health, enrolled as a control in a pregnancy study. Each CDR3 is given with its conserved first and last residue. D genes are given only for firm matches. Clone size appears in some rows only: once, few, many, or a class for an expanded clone.

clone_size: NA
j_call: TRBJ2-7
d_call: NA
v_call: TRBV7-3
cdr3_aa: CASSLSGQGYEQYF
cdr3_nt: TGTGCCAGCAGCTTATCTGGGCAGGGGTACGAGCAGTACTTC

clone_size: NA
j_call: TRBJ1-2
d_call: NA
v_call: TRBV23-1
cdr3_aa: CASSQRPLARGNYGYTF
cdr3_nt: TGCGCCAGCAGTCAAAGACCCCTAGCGCGAGGGAACTATGGCTACACCTTC

clone_size: NA
j_call: TRBJ1-1
d_call: NA
v_call: TRBV4-3
cdr3_aa: CASSDPQGTGNTEAFF
cdr3_nt: TGCGCCAGCAGCGATCCACAGGGTACGGGGAACACTGAAGCTTTCTTT

clone_size: NA
j_call: TRBJ1-3
d_call: NA
v_call: TRBV9
cdr3_aa: CASSVDTWTIYF
cdr3_nt: TGTGCCAGCAGCGTAGACACATGGACCATATATTTT

clone_size: NA
j_call: TRBJ2-5
d_call: TRBD2
v_call: TRBV18
cdr3_aa: CASSPPSGGLQETQYF
cdr3_nt: TGTGCCAGCTCACCTCCTAGCGGGGGGTTGCAAGAGACCCAGTACTTC

clone_size: NA
j_call: TRBJ1-1
d_call: NA
v_call: TRBV5-4
cdr3_aa: CASSFTRMGNTEAFF
cdr3_nt: TGTGCCAGCAGTTTCACGCGGATGGGGAACACTGAAGCTTTCTTT

clone_size: once
j_call: TRBJ1-1
d_call: TRBD1
v_call: TRBV10-3
cdr3_aa: CAISIDRENTEAFF
cdr3_nt: TGTGCCATCAGTATAGACAGGGAGAACACTGAAGCTTTCTTT

clone_size: NA
j_call: TRBJ2-7
d_call: TRBD1
v_call: TRBV13
cdr3_aa: CASSRTGDPSYEQYF
cdr3_nt: TGTGCCAGCAGTCGGACAGGGGACCCCTCCTACGAGCAGTACTTC

clone_size: NA
j_call: TRBJ1-5
d_call: TRBD1
v_call: TRBV6-6
cdr3_aa: CASSLGQFSNQPQHF
cdr3_nt: TGTGCCAGCAGTTTGGGACAGTTTAGCAATCAGCCCCAGCATTTT

clone_size: NA
j_call: TRBJ1-2
d_call: TRBD1
v_call: TRBV7-8
cdr3_aa: CASSLAGQGSGYTF
cdr3_nt: TGTGCCAGCAGCTTAGCGGGACAGGGAAGCGGCTACACCTTC

clone_size: NA
j_call: TRBJ1-5
d_call: TRBD1
v_call: TRBV4-2
cdr3_aa: CASSSRDRGNQPQHF
cdr3_nt: TGTGCCAGCAGCTCCCGGGACAGGGGCAATCAGCCCCAGCATTTT

clone_size: NA
j_call: TRBJ1-2
d_call: NA
v_call: TRBV5-4
cdr3_aa: CASSLAGNYGYTF
cdr3_nt: TGTGCCAGCAGCTTGGCAGGAAACTATGGCTACACCTTC

clone_size: NA
j_call: TRBJ1-1
d_call: TRBD1
v_call: TRBV7-9
cdr3_aa: CASSLPGTVEAFF
cdr3_nt: TGTGCCAGCAGCTTACCCGGGACAGTTGAAGCTTTCTTT

clone_size: once
j_call: TRBJ2-7
d_call: TRBD1
v_call: TRBV10-3
cdr3_aa: CAINRDRGMDEQYF
cdr3_nt: TGTGCCATCAATAGGGACAGAGGGATGGACGAGCAGTACTTC

clone_size: once
j_call: TRBJ1-4
d_call: TRBD1
v_call: TRBV11-2
cdr3_aa: CASSSFGQGTNEKLFF
cdr3_nt: TGTGCCAGCAGCTCCTTCGGACAGGGCACTAATGAAAAACTGTTTTTT